The text below deals with one T cell receptor (beta chain). This clonotype was seen ten or more times. The clone's antigen remains unknown. Base qualities are not at hand, and no much larger clone is one base apart. The sample comes from a study of neurological immune-mediated disorders (dated by TCRdb to between 2019 and 2020). General notes on the study: Of the approximately 34 multiple sclerosis patients, 31 had relapsing-remitting MS and 3 had secondary progressive MS. The study compared peripheral blood TCR-beta repertoires of HTLV-I-associated myelopathy (HAM/TSP) patients, multiple sclerosis patients and healthy controls using UMI-based sequencing. The 95 to 120 TCR-beta libraries covered PBMC samples along with longitudinal samples, technical triplicates, and paired sorted CD4+ and CD8+ T-cell subsets. Of the 70 or so subjects in the cohort, about 14 were HAM/TSP patients, some 34 were multiple sclerosis patients, and around 20 were healthy controls.

Unsorted PBMC libraries were generated from 2 million PBMCs stored in RNAlater at -80 °C until RNA extraction. The multiple sclerosis patients were enrolled in a US clinical protocol that evaluated disease progression with magnetic resonance imaging. Peripheral blood was subjected to Ficoll-Hypaque density gradient centrifugation to isolate PBMCs, which were then cryopreserved in liquid nitrogen. cDNA was synthesized by template-switch 5'RACE using a primer carrying a 10-nucleotide random unique molecular identifier by which each TCR transcript was tagged. Over 180 million TCR-beta sequences, covering 15-18 subjects, were produced in each sequencing run. The RNeasy kit was used for extraction of total RNA. The KAPA Real-time Library Amplification kit was used to amplify TCR-beta VDJ regions with primers for the TCR constant region and the 5'RACE anchor. Sample indexes and Illumina adaptors were added in a first PCR, and a second PCR then increased library yield. The roughly 650 bp TCR product was size-selected on a 2% E-gel SizeSelection system after Ampure bead purification. Before pooling, library quality was checked on a Bioanalyzer, concentration was measured with Qubit, and libraries were quantified with the Kapa Library Quantification kit. Paired-end 2 x 150 bp sequencing of the libraries was performed on an Illumina HiSeq 2500. To increase sequence diversity, about 23-30% phiX was spiked into each library pool. Regarding the original processing steps: The UMI-based MiGEC pipeline processed quality-filtered reads and removed over 80% of raw TCR sequences during error correction. IMGT germline references were used for alignment of VDJ genes, and clonotypes were defined by a unique CDR3 amino acid sequence together with V-J genes. Clonal expansion, Shannon diversity and CDR3 relatedness were evaluated with VDJtools (CalcPairwiseDistances, ClusterSamples), while phylogenetic trees were built in CLCbio workbench. Clones with at least 8 unique UMIs were defined as expanded, with this threshold being based on coefficient-of-variation modelling across technical triplicates. Through fastp at Q25 and MiXCR, TCRdb rebuilt clones from the public reads, retaining in-frame beta chains. Rows matching on CDR3 protein sequence are summarized as one entry with the most common DNA and genes. TCRdb, rather than the study authors, made the V and J calls. Recorded for this sample are 50,000 to 60,000 distinct CDR3 sequences; over 2% of them occurred a single time. The biggest ten clones account for less than 3.5% of the sample.

Overall study outcomes, separate from this receptor: No clinical or MRI features were associated with the MS cluster, and the authors said that larger cohorts are needed. The highest TCR clonal expansion was observed in HAM/TSP patients, whereas the lowest was observed in MS patients, even when compared with healthy controls. Phylogenetic analysis grouped repertoires from 18 of 34 MS patients into a cluster of related CDR3 sequences, suggesting a possible repertoire-level signature. Across subjects, expanded clones never shared an identical CDR3 amino acid sequence, which suggests that the TCR-beta repertoires in every group were private.

The CDR3, cysteine through phenylalanine, is 13 amino acids long. Left in the record is the CDR3 DNA by itself, 39 bases read in frame from the first base. The germline V gene sets CDR1 to MNHEY and CDR2 to SVGAGI. The junction carries 9 bases between V and J, which are trimmed by 4 bases and 2 bases respectively. The specimen was PBMCs. The V gene is TRBV6-5 and the J gene is TRBJ2-7, with no confidently assigned D gene. This TCR came from a man in his fifties with multiple sclerosis. The sequence in DNA is TGTGCCAGCAGTTCGGACGTTACCTACGAGCAGTACTTC. Translated, it reads CASSSDVTYEQYF.